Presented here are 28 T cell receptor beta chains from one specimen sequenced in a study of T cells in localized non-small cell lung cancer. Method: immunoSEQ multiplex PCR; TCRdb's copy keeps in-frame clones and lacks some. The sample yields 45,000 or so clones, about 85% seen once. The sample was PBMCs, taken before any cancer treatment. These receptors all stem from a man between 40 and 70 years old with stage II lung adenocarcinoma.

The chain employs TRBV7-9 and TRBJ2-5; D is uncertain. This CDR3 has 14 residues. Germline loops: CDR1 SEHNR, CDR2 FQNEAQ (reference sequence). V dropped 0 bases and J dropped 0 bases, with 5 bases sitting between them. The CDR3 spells CASSLASHQETQYF. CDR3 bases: TGTGCCAGCAGCTTAGCCAGTCACCAAGAGACCCAGTACTTC.

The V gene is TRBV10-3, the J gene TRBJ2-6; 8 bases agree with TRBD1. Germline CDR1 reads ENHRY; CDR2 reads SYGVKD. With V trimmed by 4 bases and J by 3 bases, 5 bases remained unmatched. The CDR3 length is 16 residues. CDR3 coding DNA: TGTGCCATCAGTGGGACAGGGAGCGGTGGGGCCAACGTCCTGACTTTC. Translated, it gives CAISGTGSGGANVLTF.

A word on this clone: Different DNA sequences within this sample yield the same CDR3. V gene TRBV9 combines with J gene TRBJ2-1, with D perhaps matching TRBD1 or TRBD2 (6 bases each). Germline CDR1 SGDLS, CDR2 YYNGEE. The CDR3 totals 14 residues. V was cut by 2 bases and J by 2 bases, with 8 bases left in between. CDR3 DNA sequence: TGTGCCAGCAGCGTGCGGGACACCTACAATGAGCAGTTCTTC. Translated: CASSVRDTYNEQFF.

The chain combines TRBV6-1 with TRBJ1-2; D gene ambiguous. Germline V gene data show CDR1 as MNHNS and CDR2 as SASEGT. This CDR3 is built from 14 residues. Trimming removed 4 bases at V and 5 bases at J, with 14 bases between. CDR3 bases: TGTGCCAGCAGTGGAGTAGGAAGACGGTATGGCTACACCTTC. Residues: CASSGVGRRYGYTF.

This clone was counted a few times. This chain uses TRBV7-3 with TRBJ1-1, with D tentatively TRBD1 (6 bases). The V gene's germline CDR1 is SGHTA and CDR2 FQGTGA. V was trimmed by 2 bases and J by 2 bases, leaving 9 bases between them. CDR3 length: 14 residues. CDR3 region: CASSLSGTNTEAFF. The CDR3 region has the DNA TGTGCCAGCAGCTTATCAGGGACAAACACTGAAGCTTTCTTT.

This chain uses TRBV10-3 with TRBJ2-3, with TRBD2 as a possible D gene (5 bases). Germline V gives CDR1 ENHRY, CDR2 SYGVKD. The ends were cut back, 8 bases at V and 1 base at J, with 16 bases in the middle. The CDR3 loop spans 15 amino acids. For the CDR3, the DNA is TGTGCCATCGCCCGCCGCGTCGGGGGCACAGATACGCAGTATTTT. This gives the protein CAIARRVGGTDTQYF.

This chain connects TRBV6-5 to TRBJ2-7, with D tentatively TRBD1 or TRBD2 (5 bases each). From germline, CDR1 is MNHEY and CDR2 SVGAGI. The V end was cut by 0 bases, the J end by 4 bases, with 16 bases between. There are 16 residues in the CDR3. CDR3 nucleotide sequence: TGTGCCAGCAGTTACTCGTCCGTCGGGACCCTATACGAGCAGTACTTC. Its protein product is CASSYSSVGTLYEQYF.

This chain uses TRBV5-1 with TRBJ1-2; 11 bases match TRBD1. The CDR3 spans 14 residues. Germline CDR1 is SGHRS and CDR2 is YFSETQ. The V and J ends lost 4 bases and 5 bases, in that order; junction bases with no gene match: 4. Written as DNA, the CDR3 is TGCGCCAGCAGCCACGGGACAGGGGGTTATGGCTACACCTTC. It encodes CASSHGTGGYGYTF.

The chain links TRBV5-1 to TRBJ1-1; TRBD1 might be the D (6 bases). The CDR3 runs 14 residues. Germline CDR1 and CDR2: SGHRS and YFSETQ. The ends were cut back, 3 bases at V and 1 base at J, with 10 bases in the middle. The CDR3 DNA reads TGCGCCAGCAGCTGGGACACCTCGAACACTGAAGCTTTCTTT. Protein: CASSWDTSNTEAFF.

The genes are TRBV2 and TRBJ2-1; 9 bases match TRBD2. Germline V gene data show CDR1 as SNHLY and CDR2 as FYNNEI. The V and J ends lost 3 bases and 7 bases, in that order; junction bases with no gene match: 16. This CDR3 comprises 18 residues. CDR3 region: CASSDGSTAGGIRNEQFF. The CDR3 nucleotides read TGTGCCAGCAGTGATGGATCGACGGCGGGGGGGATAAGGAATGAGCAGTTCTTC.

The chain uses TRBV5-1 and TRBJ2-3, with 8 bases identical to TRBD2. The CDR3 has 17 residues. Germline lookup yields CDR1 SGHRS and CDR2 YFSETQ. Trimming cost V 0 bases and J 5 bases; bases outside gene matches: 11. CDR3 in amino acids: CASSLESRRGAGDTQYF. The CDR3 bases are TGCGCCAGCAGCTTGGAGAGCCGGCGGGGGGCGGGAGATACGCAGTATTTT.

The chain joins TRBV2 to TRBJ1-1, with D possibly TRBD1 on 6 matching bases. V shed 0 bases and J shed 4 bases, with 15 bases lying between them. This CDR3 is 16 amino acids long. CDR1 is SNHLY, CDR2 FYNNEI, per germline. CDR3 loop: CASSEALWGQGTEAFF. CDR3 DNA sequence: TGTGCCAGCAGTGAAGCGCTCTGGGGGCAGGGCACTGAAGCTTTCTTT.

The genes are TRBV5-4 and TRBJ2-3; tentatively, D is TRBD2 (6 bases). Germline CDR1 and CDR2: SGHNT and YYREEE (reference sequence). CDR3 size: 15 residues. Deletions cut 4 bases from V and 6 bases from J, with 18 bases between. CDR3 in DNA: TGTGCCAGCAGCCGGGACTCTCCCTTTAGGGATACGCAGTATTTT. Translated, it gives CASSRDSPFRDTQYF.

CDR3 DNA: TGCGCCAGCAGCTCCAGGGGGGTGGGACAGAATGAAAAGCAGTTCTTC. Its translation is CASSSRGVGQNEKQFF. This chain links TRBV5-1 with TRBJ2-1; D perhaps matches TRBD1 (7 bases). The V and J ends lost 3 bases and 11 bases respectively, with 24 bases between them. CDR1 is SGHRS, CDR2 YFSETQ, per germline. The CDR3 covers 16 residues.

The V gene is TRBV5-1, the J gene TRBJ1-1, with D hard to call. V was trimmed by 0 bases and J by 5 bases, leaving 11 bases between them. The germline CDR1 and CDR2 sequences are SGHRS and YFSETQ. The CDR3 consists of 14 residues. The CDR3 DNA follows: TGCGCCAGCAGCTTGGGAGAGGTGGGGACTGAAGCTTTCTTT. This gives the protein CASSLGEVGTEAFF.

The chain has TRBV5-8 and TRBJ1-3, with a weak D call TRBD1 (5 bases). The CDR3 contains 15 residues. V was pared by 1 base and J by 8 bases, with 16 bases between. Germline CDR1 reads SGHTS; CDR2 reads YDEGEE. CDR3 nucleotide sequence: TGTGCCAGCAGCTTGAAGGGGATCTCGGGGCACACCATATATTTT. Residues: CASSLKGISGHTIYF.

This chain's CDR3 is CAWSRLPGESYNEQFF. The CDR3 DNA reads TGTGCCTGGAGTCGTCTCCCGGGGGAATCCTACAATGAGCAGTTCTTC. The chain combines TRBV30 with TRBJ2-1; D possibly corresponds to TRBD2 (6 bases). The CDR3 runs to 16 residues. With 2 bases removed from V and 1 base from J, the gap between germline ends came to 15 bases. Germline CDR1 and CDR2: GTSNPN and SVGIG (reference sequence).

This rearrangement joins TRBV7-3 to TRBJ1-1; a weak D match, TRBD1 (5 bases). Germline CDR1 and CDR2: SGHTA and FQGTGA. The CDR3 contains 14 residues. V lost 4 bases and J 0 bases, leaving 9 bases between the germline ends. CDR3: CASSSSGLNTEAFF. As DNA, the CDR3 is TGTGCCAGCAGCTCATCGGGACTGAACACTGAAGCTTTCTTT.

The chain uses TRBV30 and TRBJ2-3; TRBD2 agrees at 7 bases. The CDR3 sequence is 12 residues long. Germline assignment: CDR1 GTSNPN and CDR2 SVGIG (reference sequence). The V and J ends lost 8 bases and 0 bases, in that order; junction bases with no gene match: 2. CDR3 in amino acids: CAQAGSTDTQYF. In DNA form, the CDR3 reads TGTGCCCAAGCGGGGAGCACAGATACGCAGTATTTT.

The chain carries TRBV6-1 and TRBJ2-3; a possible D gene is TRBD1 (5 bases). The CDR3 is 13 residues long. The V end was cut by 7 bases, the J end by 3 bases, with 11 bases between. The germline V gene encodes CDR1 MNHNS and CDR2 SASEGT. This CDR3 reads CASNLDRTDTQYF. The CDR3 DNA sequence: TGTGCCAGCAACCTCGACAGAACAGATACGCAGTATTTT.

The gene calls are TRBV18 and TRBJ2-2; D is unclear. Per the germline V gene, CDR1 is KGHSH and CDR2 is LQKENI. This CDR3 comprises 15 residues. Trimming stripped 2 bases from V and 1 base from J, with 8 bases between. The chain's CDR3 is CASSPGHLNTGELFF. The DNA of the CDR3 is TGTGCCAGCTCACCAGGGCACTTGAACACCGGGGAGCTGTTTTTT.

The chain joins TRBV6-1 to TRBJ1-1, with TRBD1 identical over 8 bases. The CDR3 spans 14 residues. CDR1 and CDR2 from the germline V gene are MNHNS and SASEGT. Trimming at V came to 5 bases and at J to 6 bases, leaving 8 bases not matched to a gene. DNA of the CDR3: TGTGCCAGCAGTTCCCGACAGGGGATGTCTGAAGCTTTCTTT. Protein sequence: CASSSRQGMSEAFF.

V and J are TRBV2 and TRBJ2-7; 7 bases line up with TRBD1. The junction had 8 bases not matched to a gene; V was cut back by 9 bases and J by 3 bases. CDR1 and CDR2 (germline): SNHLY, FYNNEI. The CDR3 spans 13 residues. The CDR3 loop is CASSTGLIYEQYF. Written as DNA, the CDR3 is TGTGCCAGTTCGACAGGGCTGATCTACGAGCAGTACTTC. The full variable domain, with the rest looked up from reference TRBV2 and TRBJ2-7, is EPEVTQTPSHQVTQMGQEVILRCVPISNHLYFYWYRQILGQKVEFLVSFYNNEISEKSEIFDDQFSVERPDGSNFTLKIRSTKLEDSAMYFCASSTGLIYEQYFGPGTRLTVT.

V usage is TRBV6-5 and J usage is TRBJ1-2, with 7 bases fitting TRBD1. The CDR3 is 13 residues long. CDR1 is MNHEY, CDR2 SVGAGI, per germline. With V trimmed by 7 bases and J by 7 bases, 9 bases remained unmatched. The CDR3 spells CASTTGALGGYTF. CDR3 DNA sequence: TGTGCCAGCACCACAGGGGCCCTGGGTGGCTACACCTTC.

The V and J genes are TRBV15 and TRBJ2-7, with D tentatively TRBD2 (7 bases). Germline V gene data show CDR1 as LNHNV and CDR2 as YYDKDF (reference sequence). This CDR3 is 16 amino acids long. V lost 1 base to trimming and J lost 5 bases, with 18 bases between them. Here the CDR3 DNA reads TGTGCCACCAGCAGAGCCTTGGGGGGGGGCCCAGACGAGCAGTACTTC. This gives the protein CATSRALGGGPDEQYF.

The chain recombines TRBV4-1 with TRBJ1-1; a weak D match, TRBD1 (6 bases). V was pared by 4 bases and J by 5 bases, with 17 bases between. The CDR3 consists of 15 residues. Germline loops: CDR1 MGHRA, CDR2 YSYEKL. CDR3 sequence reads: CASSRAGGAGTEAFF. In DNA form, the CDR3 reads TGCGCCAGCAGCCGAGCTGGGGGGGCGGGGACTGAAGCTTTCTTT.

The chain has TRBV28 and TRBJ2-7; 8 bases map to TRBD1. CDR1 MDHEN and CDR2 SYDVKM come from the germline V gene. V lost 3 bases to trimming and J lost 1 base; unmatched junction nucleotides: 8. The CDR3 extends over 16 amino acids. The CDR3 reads CASSLGRDRLSYEQYF. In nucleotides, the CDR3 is TGTGCCAGCAGTTTGGGCAGGGACAGGTTATCCTACGAGCAGTACTTC.

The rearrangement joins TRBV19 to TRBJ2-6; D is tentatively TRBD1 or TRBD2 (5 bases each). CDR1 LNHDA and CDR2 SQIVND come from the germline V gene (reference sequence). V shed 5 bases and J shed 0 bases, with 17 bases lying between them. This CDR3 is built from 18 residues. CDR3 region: CASSVGTQWNSGANVLTF. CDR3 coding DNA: TGTGCCAGTAGTGTCGGGACGCAATGGAACTCTGGGGCCAACGTCCTGACTTTC.